The 26 T cell receptor beta chains presented below share a single source sample, sequenced in a study of shared clonotypes between healthy human individuals. Profiled with immunoSEQ multiplex PCR; TCRdb holds only in-frame clones, not every one. Of roughly 2 million clones listed, almost 96% are singletons. The sequenced sample consisted of naive CD4+ T cells sorted from blood. The subset was: CD45RA+ positively selected. The receptor set was obtained from a man aged 18 to 30 in good health.

The chain carries TRBV5-1 and TRBJ2-3, with D tentatively TRBD1 (5 bases). The CDR3 totals 15 residues. Trimming took 0 bases from V and 1 from J, leaving 9 bases between them. Per germline, CDR1 SGHRS and CDR2 YFSETQ. The CDR3 region is CASSLDWGGTDTQYF. Written as DNA, the CDR3 is TGCGCCAGCAGCTTGGATTGGGGCGGCACAGATACGCAGTATTTT.

The chain carries TRBV25-1 and TRBJ1-2, with D perhaps TRBD1 (5 bases). In germline, CDR1 is MGHDK, CDR2 SYGVNS. The CDR3 has 15 residues. V was trimmed by 1 base and J by 1 base, leaving 10 bases between them. Here the CDR3 reads CASSESGQINYGYTF. The CDR3 DNA sequence: TGTGCCAGCAGTGAATCGGGGCAGATTAACTATGGCTACACCTTC.

The V call is TRBV4-1, the J call TRBJ2-3, with 12 bases matching TRBD2. CDR3 length equals 18 residues. Trimming cost V 1 base and J 2 bases; bases outside gene matches: 7. Germline V lookup: CDR1 MGHRA, CDR2 YSYEKL. The CDR3 here is CASSQVTSGGYYTDTQYF. The CDR3 coding sequence is TGCGCCAGCAGCCAAGTTACTAGCGGGGGGTACTACACAGATACGCAGTATTTT.

This chain links TRBV5-1 with TRBJ1-2; 7 bases match TRBD1. Trimming at V came to 1 base and at J to 7 bases, leaving 25 bases not matched to a gene. CDR1 and CDR2 from the germline V gene are SGHRS and YFSETQ. The CDR3 contains 20 residues. Here the CDR3 reads CASSLPRGPDRVASGSGYTF. The CDR3 nucleotides are TGCGCCAGCAGCTTGCCCCGGGGGCCAGACAGGGTGGCATCGGGCTCTGGCTACACCTTC.

This clone was seen just once. Other DNA sequences in the sample encode the same CDR3. This chain links TRBV5-4 with TRBJ2-7; weak D call: TRBD1 (6 bases). Looked up from germline, CDR1 is SGHNT and CDR2 is YYREEE (reference sequence). Between the trimmed V and J ends, which lost 4 bases and 2 bases, there was a span of 10 bases. The CDR3 spans 13 residues. CDR3 sequence: CASSRGQTYEQYF. CDR3 coding DNA: TGTGCCAGCAGCCGTGGACAGACCTACGAGCAGTACTTC.

The rearrangement joins TRBV10-3 to TRBJ1-3; D gene ambiguous. The length of the CDR3 is 15 residues. CDR1 is ENHRY and CDR2 is SYGVKD in the germline V gene. V gave up 6 bases and J gave up 0 bases, with 12 bases separating them. CDR3 protein: CAISPFGSSGNTIYF. The CDR3 bases are TGTGCCATCAGCCCTTTTGGCTCCTCTGGAAACACCATATATTTT.

For the CDR3, the DNA is TGTGCCAGCAGCGGGCTAGCGGGGGAAGAGCAGTACTTC. This encodes CASSGLAGEEQYF. This chain connects TRBV5-4 to TRBJ2-7, with 10 nucleotides matching TRBD2. The CDR3 is 13 amino acids. The V and J ends lost 4 bases and 7 bases, in that order; junction bases with no gene match: 5. The germline gives CDR1 SGHNT, CDR2 YYREEE (reference sequence).

The V gene is TRBV6-5, the J gene TRBJ1-1, with 8 bases identical to TRBD1. CDR1 and CDR2 from the germline V gene are MNHEY and SVGAGI. Losses at the gene ends were 6 bases for V and 6 bases for J; bases not matched to a gene: 12. The CDR3 is 15 residues long. In nucleotides, the CDR3 is TGTGCCAGCAGGCCCCCAGGGGGCGCGGGCCCTGAAGCTTTCTTT. This sequence encodes CASRPPGGAGPEAFF.

The table lists this clone with a few counts. For the CDR3, the DNA is TGTGCCAGTAGTAGAACCGGGACCCAAGATACGCAGTATTTT. It yields the protein CASSRTGTQDTQYF. This sequence joins TRBV19 and TRBJ2-3; D possibly uses TRBD1 or TRBD2 (5 bases each). This CDR3 is built from 14 residues. CDR1 is LNHDA and CDR2 is SQIVND in the germline V gene (reference sequence). V was shortened by 4 bases and J by 5 bases, with 13 bases between the two germline ends. Combining the CDR3 with reference TRBV19 and TRBJ2-3 gives the whole variable domain DGGITQSPKYLFRKEGQNVTLSCEQNLNHDAMYWYRQDPGQGLRLIYYSQIVNDFQKGDIAEGYSVSREKKESFPLTVTSAQKNPTAFYLCASSRTGTQDTQYFGPGTRLTVL.

The rearrangement uses TRBV7-6 and TRBJ1-4; a weak D match, TRBD1 (5 bases). The CDR3 has 16 residues. The germline V gene encodes CDR1 SGHVS and CDR2 FNYEAQ. The V gene lost 0 bases and the J gene lost 1 base, with 9 bases spanning the gap. CDR3 nucleotide sequence: TGTGCCAGCAGCTTAGCCCTGGGGGGAACTAATGAAAAACTGTTTTTT. Translation: CASSLALGGTNEKLFF.

The V call is TRBV11-2, the J call TRBJ2-3; 12 bases match TRBD2. The CDR3 totals 15 residues. Germline trimming cut 5 bases from V and 4 bases from J; bases unmatched to any gene: 4. Germline V lookup: CDR1 SGHAT, CDR2 FQNNGV. The chain's CDR3 is CASSVLAGGADTQYF. The CDR3 DNA sequence: TGTGCCAGCAGCGTACTAGCGGGAGGTGCAGATACGCAGTATTTT.

The chain couples TRBV27 to TRBJ2-7, with D perhaps matching TRBD2 (5 bases). The germline V gene encodes CDR1 MNHEY and CDR2 SMNVEV (reference sequence). V was cut by 6 bases and J by 3 bases, with 15 bases left in between. This CDR3 spans 14 amino acids. DNA for the CDR3: TGTGCCAGCAGACTAGGGCGGGTAGTCTACGAGCAGTACTTC. Its protein product is CASRLGRVVYEQYF.

The genes are TRBV4-1 and TRBJ2-1; D not certain. The CDR3 is 14 residues long. Deletions cut 3 bases from V and 5 bases from J, with 11 bases between. Germline loops: CDR1 MGHRA, CDR2 YSYEKL. CDR3 bases: TGCGCCAGCAGCCAGTGGATCTTGAACAATGAGCAGTTCTTC. This gives the protein CASSQWILNNEQFF.

J is TRBJ1-5 and V is TRBV5-8; no definite D call. The CDR3 has 16 residues. The germline V gene encodes CDR1 SGHTS and CDR2 YDEGEE. V dropped 6 bases and J dropped 0 bases, with 16 bases sitting between them. The CDR3 nucleotides are TGTGCCAGCACCCCCCTGGGCAGGAATAGCAATCAGCCCCAGCATTTT. Translation gives CASTPLGRNSNQPQHF.

The rearrangement joins TRBV11-2 to TRBJ2-7; TRBD2 agrees at 8 bases. Germline V gene lookup returns CDR1 SGHAT and CDR2 FQNNGV. The V gene end was trimmed by 2 bases and the J gene end by 4 bases; junction bases not matched to a gene: 7. The CDR3 loop spans 15 amino acids. The CDR3 DNA is TGTGCCAGCAGCTTAAGTTCTCGGGAGGGATACGAGCAGTACTTC. Amino acids: CASSLSSREGYEQYF.

DNA of the CDR3: TGTGCCAGCAGCTGGCTAGCGGGGGGCCTCAAAGGCACAGATACGCAGTATTTT. Amino acid sequence: CASSWLAGGLKGTDTQYF. The chain recombines TRBV11-1 with TRBJ2-3; the match to TRBD2 covers 11 bases. The junction had 10 bases not matched to a gene; V was cut back by 4 bases and J by 1 base. This CDR3 comprises 18 residues. CDR1 SGHAT and CDR2 FQDESV come from the germline V gene (reference sequence).

The chain joins TRBV12-5 to TRBJ2-5; D is uncertain. CDR3 length equals 13 residues. Trimming removed 2 bases from V and 5 bases from J, with 9 bases in between. The germline gives CDR1 LGHNT, CDR2 FRNRAP. CDR3 sequence: CASGLPLTETQYF. The CDR3 bases are TGTGCTAGTGGTTTGCCCCTGACCGAGACCCAGTACTTC.

The V call is TRBV10-3, the J call TRBJ2-1; no definite D call. Germline V gene sequence: CDR1 ENHRY, CDR2 SYGVKD. Trimming took off 2 bases at V and 0 bases at J, with 14 bases between the two ends. This CDR3 spans 17 amino acids. CDR3 sequence (DNA): TGTGCCATCAGTGAGATGGCTTCCCAGAGCTCCTACAATGAGCAGTTCTTC. Residues: CAISEMASQSSYNEQFF.

The chain recombines TRBV2 with TRBJ2-7; 12 bases fit TRBD2. Germline trimming cut 5 bases from V and 1 base from J; bases unmatched to any gene: 3. This CDR3 has 15 amino acids. The germline CDR1 and CDR2 sequences are SNHLY and FYNNEI. Written as DNA, the CDR3 is TGTGCCAGCAGTCCGACTAGCGGGAGTTCCTACGAGCAGTACTTC. Its translation: CASSPTSGSSYEQYF. Complete variable domain (other parts from reference TRBV2 and TRBJ2-7): EPEVTQTPSHQVTQMGQEVILRCVPISNHLYFYWYRQILGQKVEFLVSFYNNEISEKSEIFDDQFSVERPDGSNFTLKIRSTKLEDSAMYFCASSPTSGSSYEQYFGPGTRLTVT.

On this clone itself: The sample contains more than one DNA sequence encoding this CDR3. The chain couples TRBV10-1 to TRBJ1-2; D ambiguous. CDR1 and CDR2 (germline): WNHNN, SYGVQD (reference sequence). This CDR3 spans 13 amino acids. Trimming left V 0 bases short and J 5 bases short, with 7 bases between. The CDR3 loop is CASSESGNYGYTF. The DNA of the CDR3 is TGCGCCAGCAGTGAGTCAGGGAATTATGGCTACACCTTC.

This chain uses TRBV4-1 with TRBJ1-3, with no clear D. This CDR3 is 13 amino acids long. Trimming cost V 5 bases and J 3 bases, with 8 bases left between them. From germline, CDR1 is MGHRA and CDR2 YSYEKL. CDR3 nucleotide sequence: TGCGCCAGCAGCGGGCTCTATGGAAACACCATATATTTT. This codes for CASSGLYGNTIYF.

The rearrangement joins TRBV29-1 to TRBJ1-1; possible D gene TRBD1, 6 bases. The ends were cut back, 7 bases at V and 1 base at J, with 10 bases in the middle. The CDR3 has 12 amino acids. The V gene's germline CDR1 is SQVTM and CDR2 ANQGSEA. This chain's CDR3 is CSGAGQNTEAFF. The DNA for the CDR3 is TGCAGCGGCGCGGGACAGAACACTGAAGCTTTCTTT.

The V and J genes are TRBV10-2 and TRBJ2-2; the D gene is possibly TRBD2 (5 bases). There are 12 residues in the CDR3. V was trimmed by 6 bases and J by 7 bases, leaving 9 bases between them. Germline assignment: CDR1 WSHSY and CDR2 SAAADI. The CDR3 loop is CASSEGVGELFF. CDR3 nucleotides: TGCGCCAGCAGCGAGGGAGTCGGGGAGCTGTTTTTT.

V usage is TRBV6-6 and J usage is TRBJ2-3; 7 bases map to TRBD2. Trimming removed 7 bases from V and 2 bases from J; junction bases left unmatched: 3. The V gene's germline CDR1 is MNHNY and CDR2 SVGAGI (reference sequence). The CDR3 sequence is 13 residues long. The CDR3 protein is CASTSGPTDTQYF. The CDR3, as DNA: TGTGCCAGCACTAGCGGCCCCACAGATACGCAGTATTTT.

For this clone: One end of the junction varies from germline; a read error may be responsible. This chain uses TRBV7-7 with TRBJ1-6, with 9 bases fitting TRBD1. Germline lookup yields CDR1 SSHAT and CDR2 FNYEAQ (reference sequence). This CDR3 is built from 14 residues. Written as DNA, the CDR3 is TGTGCTAGCAGCTCGGGACAGGGTAATTCACCCCTCCACTTT. Amino acids: CASSSGQGNSPLHF.

The V gene is TRBV10-3, the J gene TRBJ2-1; D is ambiguous. V was pared by 7 bases and J by 10 bases, with 11 bases between. The CDR3 length is 11 residues. Germline V gene sequence: CDR1 ENHRY, CDR2 SYGVKD. The CDR3 is CAIKSLEEQFF. The CDR3, as DNA: TGTGCCATCAAGTCGCTGGAGGAGCAGTTCTTC.